Listed here is a single T cell receptor (beta chain). Its matching antigen is unknown. The protocol was immunoSEQ multiplex PCR, while the TCRdb copy is restricted to in-frame clones and leaves out a portion. Of 45,000 to 50,000 clones in the sample, around 89% were seen once. This sample was taken from a study of regulatory and conventional T cells in RAG deficiency. Study observations and caveats: In Omenn syndrome, Treg and Tconv repertoires overlapped >75%. Omenn syndrome and CID/AS patients had approximately 100-fold fewer unique Treg TCR beta sequences, versus roughly 10-fold elsewhere.

Genomic DNA came from blood conventional CD4+ T cells gated CD25-low CD127-high. A further study also used this sample, focusing on regulatory T cells. That paper adds: The primer mix had 52 TRBV and 13 TRBJ primers.

What was sequenced was CD4+ effector T cells sorted from blood. This TCR derives from a human donor in good health.

The CDR3 sequence is CATSRQGKLRGYTF. The DNA of the CDR3 is TGTGCCACCAGCCGACAGGGCAAGTTAAGGGGCTACACCTTC. The chain employs TRBV15 and TRBJ1-2; 7 bases map to TRBD1. V was clipped by 5 bases and J by 8 bases; unmatched bases: 11. The length of the CDR3 is 14 residues. CDR1 LNHNV and CDR2 YYDKDF come from the germline V gene (reference sequence).